This is a list of T cell receptor beta chains from one sample in a study of blood T cell repertoires in COVID-19. Measured with immunoSEQ multiplex PCR; TCRdb has only the in-frame clones, and not every one. Of more than 75,000 clones listed, about 83% were seen once; the top ten hold under 9.5%. The sequencing sample was made of peripheral blood. All receptors come from a man between 25 and 39 years old with acute or convalescent COVID-19. Each CDR3 is given without its conserved first and last residue. A row's size may be missing; if present it is once, few, many or a size class.

cdr3_aa: AWSQGASNQPQH
clone_size: .
j_call: TRBJ1-5
v_call: TRBV30

cdr3_aa: ASSQWAGTGRGELF
clone_size: .
j_call: TRBJ2-2
v_call: TRBV19

cdr3_aa: ASSYTPSGRGADTQY
clone_size: .
j_call: TRBJ2-3
v_call: TRBV11-2

cdr3_aa: ASSLAGQTKYTEAF
clone_size: .
j_call: TRBJ1-1
v_call: TRBV5-4

cdr3_aa: ASWVREGRRNTEAF
clone_size: .
j_call: TRBJ1-1
v_call: TRBV18

cdr3_aa: ASSLVRDTLREQY
clone_size: .
j_call: TRBJ2-7
v_call: TRBV13

cdr3_aa: ASSPSVTGELF
clone_size: .
j_call: TRBJ2-2
v_call: TRBV9

cdr3_aa: ASSRPGFFSTDTQY
clone_size: .
j_call: TRBJ2-3
v_call: TRBV3-1/TRBV3-2

cdr3_aa: ASSPRGLAYEQF
clone_size: few
j_call: TRBJ2-1
v_call: TRBV4-1

cdr3_aa: ASSGLAGVTTDTQY
clone_size: .
j_call: TRBJ2-3
v_call: TRBV10-1

cdr3_aa: ASSESRDSIYEQY
clone_size: .
j_call: TRBJ2-7
v_call: TRBV10-1

cdr3_aa: ASSQGLGTPGEQY
clone_size: .
j_call: TRBJ2-7
v_call: TRBV4-1

cdr3_aa: ASSLGLRGRINEKLF
clone_size: .
j_call: TRBJ1-4
v_call: TRBV28

cdr3_aa: ASSEEGGALYEQY
clone_size: once
j_call: TRBJ2-7
v_call: TRBV5-1

cdr3_aa: ARRGRGDEQF
clone_size: .
j_call: TRBJ2-1
v_call: TRBV9

cdr3_aa: ASSLALGETQY
clone_size: .
j_call: TRBJ2-5
v_call: TRBV7-9

cdr3_aa: ASSLRQIIPYGYT
clone_size: .
j_call: TRBJ1-2
v_call: TRBV28

cdr3_aa: ASRADYPVKTQY
clone_size: .
j_call: TRBJ2-5
v_call: TRBV6-5

cdr3_aa: ASSLLGTWGAGELF
clone_size: .
j_call: TRBJ2-2
v_call: TRBV7-2

cdr3_aa: ASRDNNQPQH
clone_size: .
j_call: TRBJ1-5
v_call: TRBV19

cdr3_aa: ASSLVPDQRDYT
clone_size: few
j_call: TRBJ1-2
v_call: TRBV11-2

cdr3_aa: ASSSGRAPETQY
clone_size: few
j_call: TRBJ2-5
v_call: TRBV18

cdr3_aa: ASTPGEEKLF
clone_size: .
j_call: TRBJ1-4
v_call: TRBV6-6

cdr3_aa: ASSTGQSTDTQY
clone_size: .
j_call: TRBJ2-3
v_call: TRBV5-1

cdr3_aa: ASSTGIGASGLPHTDTQY
clone_size: .
j_call: TRBJ2-3
v_call: TRBV27

cdr3_aa: ASRPPAGELF
clone_size: .
j_call: TRBJ2-2
v_call: TRBV28

cdr3_aa: ASSFRGADQPQH
clone_size: .
j_call: TRBJ1-5
v_call: TRBV7-2

cdr3_aa: ASSFNPYREEPYNSPLH
clone_size: .
j_call: TRBJ1-6
v_call: TRBV28

cdr3_aa: ASRGKGASNQPQH
clone_size: .
j_call: TRBJ1-5
v_call: TRBV6-5

cdr3_aa: ASSLLAGDDNEQF
clone_size: .
j_call: TRBJ2-1
v_call: TRBV7-8

cdr3_aa: ASSGSYGYT
clone_size: .
j_call: TRBJ1-2
v_call: TRBV28

cdr3_aa: ASSFYSGRADFEQY
clone_size: .
j_call: TRBJ2-7
v_call: TRBV5-1

cdr3_aa: ASSPQQGASNQPQH
clone_size: .
j_call: TRBJ1-5
v_call: TRBV28

cdr3_aa: AWSDLTGVTGELF
clone_size: .
j_call: TRBJ2-2
v_call: TRBV30

cdr3_aa: ASSFGGADTQY
clone_size: .
j_call: TRBJ2-3
v_call: TRBV5-5

cdr3_aa: ASSLGVRGLNTGELF
clone_size: .
j_call: TRBJ2-2
v_call: TRBV7-8

cdr3_aa: ASRARQGSLEQY
clone_size: .
j_call: TRBJ2-7
v_call: TRBV10-2

cdr3_aa: ASRPTAGGRDGELF
clone_size: .
j_call: TRBJ2-2
v_call: TRBV7-3

cdr3_aa: ASSEGRGDEKLF
clone_size: .
j_call: TRBJ1-4
v_call: TRBV6-1

cdr3_aa: ASSPGGISSGNTIY
clone_size: .
j_call: TRBJ1-3
v_call: TRBV3-1/TRBV3-2

cdr3_aa: ATSRVRYTGELF
clone_size: .
j_call: TRBJ2-2
v_call: TRBV15

cdr3_aa: ASRKQGRTEAF
clone_size: .
j_call: TRBJ1-1
v_call: TRBV12-3/TRBV12-4

cdr3_aa: ASSQEAGLAPGNTQY
clone_size: .
j_call: TRBJ2-3
v_call: TRBV4-2

cdr3_aa: ASSVGNRANTGELF
clone_size: .
j_call: TRBJ2-2
v_call: TRBV9

cdr3_aa: ASRPNSGTINEKLF
clone_size: .
j_call: TRBJ1-4
v_call: TRBV28

cdr3_aa: ASSSSPGQGYTQY
clone_size: .
j_call: TRBJ2-3
v_call: TRBV7-3

cdr3_aa: ASSLSGTANEKLF
clone_size: few
j_call: TRBJ1-4
v_call: TRBV27

cdr3_aa: ATSEDRSGSTDTQY
clone_size: .
j_call: TRBJ2-3
v_call: TRBV24-1

cdr3_aa: ATSKAGGTYEQY
clone_size: .
j_call: TRBJ2-7
v_call: TRBV15

cdr3_aa: ASSSTTGYYEQY
clone_size: .
j_call: TRBJ2-7
v_call: TRBV27

cdr3_aa: ASSLDSSYGYT
clone_size: .
j_call: TRBJ1-2
v_call: TRBV7-9

cdr3_aa: ASNPYGQHGYT
clone_size: .
j_call: TRBJ1-2
v_call: TRBV28